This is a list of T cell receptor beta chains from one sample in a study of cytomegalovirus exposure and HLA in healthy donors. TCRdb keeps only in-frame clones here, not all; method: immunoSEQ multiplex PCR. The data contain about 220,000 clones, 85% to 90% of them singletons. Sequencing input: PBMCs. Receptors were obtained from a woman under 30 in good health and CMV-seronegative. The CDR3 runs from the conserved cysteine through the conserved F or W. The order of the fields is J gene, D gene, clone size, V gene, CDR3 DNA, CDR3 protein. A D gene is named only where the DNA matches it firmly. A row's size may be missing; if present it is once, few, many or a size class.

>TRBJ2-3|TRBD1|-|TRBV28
TGTGCCAGCAGTTACAGGGGCGCAGGGAGCGCAGATACGCAGTATTTT
CASSYRGAGSADTQYF
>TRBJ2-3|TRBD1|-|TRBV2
TGTGCCAGCAGAATTGGACAGGGGGCTACAGATACGCAGTATTTT
CASRIGQGATDTQYF
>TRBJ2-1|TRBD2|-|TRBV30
TGTGCCTGCCTGGCGGGGGGCTCCTACAATGAGCAGTTCTTC
CACLAGGSYNEQFF
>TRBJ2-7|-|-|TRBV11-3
TGTGCCAGCAGCCCTAGGGGGGGTGTCCTCTACGAGCAGTACTTC
CASSPRGGVLYEQYF
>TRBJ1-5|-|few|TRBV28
TGTGCCACCACACGCCCTGATTCCCTCTTCAGCGACCAGCATTTT
CATTRPDSLFSDQHF
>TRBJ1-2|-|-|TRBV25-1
TGTGCCAGCAGTGCCCCAGGGCCGTCTAACTATGGCTACACCTTC
CASSAPGPSNYGYTF
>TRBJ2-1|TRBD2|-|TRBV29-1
TGCAGCTCTAGACTAGCGGGAGGGGGCCCCTACAATGAGCAGTTCTTC
CSSRLAGGGPYNEQFF
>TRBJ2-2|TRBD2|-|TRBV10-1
TGCGCCAGCAGTAAAAGCGGGAGGACCGGGGAGCTGTTTTTT
CASSKSGRTGELFF
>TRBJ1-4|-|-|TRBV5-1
TGCGCCAGCAGCACAGGGACAACTAATGAAAAACTGTTTTTT
CASSTGTTNEKLFF
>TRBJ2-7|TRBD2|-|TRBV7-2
TGTGCCAGCAGCTTGGGGGGGCTAGCGGGAGCCTTCTACGAGCAGTACTTC
CASSLGGLAGAFYEQYF
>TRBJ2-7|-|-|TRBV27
TGTGCCAGCAGTCGGGATACCTCCTACGAGCAGTACTTC
CASSRDTSYEQYF
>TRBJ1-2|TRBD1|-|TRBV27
TGTGCCAGCAGTTTAGCCCCAGGGGGCGCCGGCTATGGCTACACCTTC
CASSLAPGGAGYGYTF
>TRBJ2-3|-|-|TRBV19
TGTGCCAGTAGTATAGATTGGCGCCCAGGGGATACGCAGTATTTT
CASSIDWRPGDTQYF
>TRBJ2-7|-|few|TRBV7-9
TGTGCCAGCAGCTTAGGACAGGGACTAGGGCAGTACTTC
CASSLGQGLGQYF
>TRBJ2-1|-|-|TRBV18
TGTGCCAGCTCACCTCCGACGGGGTCCTACAATGAGCAGTTCTTC
CASSPPTGSYNEQFF
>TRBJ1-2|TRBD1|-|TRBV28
TGTGCCAGCATGATCCGGGACAGGGGGACCCTCCGCACCTTC
CASMIRDRGTLRTF
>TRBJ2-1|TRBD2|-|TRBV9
TGTGCCAGCAGCCCCCGGGACTACCGGAGGGAGCAGTTCTTC
CASSPRDYRREQFF
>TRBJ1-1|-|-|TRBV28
TGTGCCAGCAGAGGGGGATACGGCACTGAAGCTTTCTTT
CASRGGYGTEAFF
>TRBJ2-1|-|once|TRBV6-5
TGTGCCAGCAGTTATCGTCCAGGGATGGATGAGCAGTTCTTC
CASSYRPGMDEQFF
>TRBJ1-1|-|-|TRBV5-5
TGTGCCAGCACCAGGCACCGGGGGGACACTGAAGCTTTCTTT
CASTRHRGDTEAFF
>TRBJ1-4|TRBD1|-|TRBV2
TGTGCCAGCTCTTGGACAGGCCTTGCAACTAATGAAAAACTGTTTTTT
CASSWTGLATNEKLFF
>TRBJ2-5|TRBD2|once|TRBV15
TGTGCCACCAGCAGCGGGAGGGCCGCCCCCAGAGAGACCCAGTACTTC
CATSSGRAAPRETQYF
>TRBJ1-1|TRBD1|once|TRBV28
TGTGCCAGCAGTTTAGAGGGGTGGGGACAGGGGTTTTTAGCTTTCTTT
CASSLEGWGQGFLAFF
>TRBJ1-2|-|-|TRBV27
TGTGCCACCAAGAGGGCTAACTATGGCTACACCTTC
CATKRANYGYTF
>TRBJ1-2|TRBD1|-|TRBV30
TGTGCCTGGAGTGGGACAGGCCGCGCTAACTATGGCTACACCTTC
CAWSGTGRANYGYTF
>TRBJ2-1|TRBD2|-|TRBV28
TGTGCCAGCAGCACCGGGACTAGAATTGGTGAGCAGTTCTTC
CASSTGTRIGEQFF